Ten or more counts support the clone carrying this TCR beta chain. Its matching antigen is unknown. The data were obtained in a study of early T cells in non-severe SARS-CoV-2 infection. Findings and caveats of the study: Anti-spike CD8 responses were favored in VDJdb matching, and private and CD4 specificities were missed.

Germline V CDR1 and CDR2: MNHNS, SASEGT. V dropped 4 bases and J dropped 4 bases, with 14 bases sitting between them. The CDR3 sequence is 14 residues long. From the 5' RACE reads, TCRdb called clonotypes with MiXCR, one entry per CDR3 protein. The profile covers tens of thousands of distinct CDR3 sequences, with roughly an eighth appearing a single time and 1.2% to 1.5% taken by the ten largest. This rearrangement joins TRBV6-1 to TRBJ2-7, with D perhaps assigned TRBD1 or TRBD2 (5 bases each). Sample: whole blood. The sequence derives from an adult who was a healthcare worker with PCR-confirmed SARS-CoV-2 infection or an uninfected control (not recorded which). CDR3 sequence reads: CASSGGRDVYEQYF. The CDR3 nucleotides are TGTGCCAGCAGTGGGGGTAGGGACGTATACGAGCAGTACTTC.